What follows are 2 T cell receptor beta chains derived from one specimen sequenced in a study of early T cells in non-severe SARS-CoV-2 infection. TCRdb processed the 5' RACE reads anew with MiXCR; each CDR3 protein has one entry. Here the sample spans roughly 43,000 distinct CDR3 sequences, about 5.2% being singletons. Sequencing used whole blood, obtained at baseline. Receptor source: an adult who was a healthcare worker with PCR-confirmed SARS-CoV-2 infection or an uninfected control (not recorded which).

The table lists this clonotype with many counts. This chain joins TRBV7-3 and TRBJ2-1; D unclear. From germline, CDR1 is SGHTA and CDR2 FQGTGA. The CDR3 runs 15 residues. Trimming took off 1 base at V and 1 base at J, with 8 bases between the two ends. Here the CDR3 DNA reads TGTGCCAGCAGCTTAAGTCCCGGTTCCTACAATGAGCAGTTCTTC. This gives the protein CASSLSPGSYNEQFF.

This clonotype was observed many times. V and J are TRBV28 and TRBJ1-2, with 7 bases aligning to TRBD1. Germline V lookup: CDR1 MDHEN, CDR2 SYDVKM. The CDR3 has 13 amino acids. With 5 bases clipped from V and 3 bases from J, the junction kept 3 bases outside the gene matches. The DNA for the CDR3 is TGTGCCAGCAGTACCCAGGGGGACTATGGCTACACCTTC. Its protein is CASSTQGDYGYTF.